Reported below is one T cell receptor beta chain. The target antigen is unknown. This entry belongs to a study of identical twins. Points from the study as a whole: Out-of-frame alpha sequences shared by twins showed excess low generation probability.

All donors comprised healthy Caucasians. Using its own MiXCR run on the 5' RACE reads, TCRdb lists one record per CDR3 protein. The data show a few hundred thousand distinct CDR3 sequences, with 9% to 10% seen just once and under 3% held by the top ten. The length of the CDR3 is 17 residues. With V trimmed by 0 bases and J by 4 bases, 11 bases remained unmatched. The germline gives CDR1 SGHRS, CDR2 YFSETQ. These data also formed part of another study, on yellow fever vaccine responses in identical twins. That work states: Vaccine T cell responses of twins reportedly seemed partly convergent and partly personalized.

The J gene is TRBJ2-3, the V gene TRBV5-1; 7 positions agree with TRBD1. The receptor comes from a young woman in good health. Sequenced input: PBMCs. CDR3 amino acids: CASSLVGLGTEADTQYF. The CDR3, as DNA: TGCGCCAGCAGCTTGGTAGGGTTGGGGACAGAGGCAGATACGCAGTATTTT.